The entry that follows covers one T cell receptor beta chain sequence. Its antigen is not known. Data came from immunoSEQ multiplex PCR; TCRdb stores just in-frame clones and leaves some out. The repertoire includes 330,000 or so clones, approximately 90% of them detected once, and more than 0.8% sits in the top ten. Trimming removed 3 bases from V and 1 base from J, with 3 bases in between. Germline CDR1 reads MNHEY; CDR2 reads SMNVEV (reference sequence). CDR3 size: 13 residues. These data are taken from a study of cytomegalovirus exposure and HLA in healthy donors. Findings of the study overall: Cytomegalovirus-associated status was assigned to approximately 160 TCR beta chains.

This chain connects TRBV27 to TRBJ2-2; no reliable D call. The receptor was isolated from a woman aged 18-30 years in good health and CMV-seronegative. The sequencing input was PBMCs. This CDR3 reads CASSFWNTGELFF. The CDR3 bases are TGTGCCAGCAGTTTCTGGAACACCGGGGAGCTGTTTTTT.